This T cell receptor (beta chain) was identified during a study of molecular identifiers for immune sequencing clone quantification. Study outcomes and limitations: Identical TCR molecules sharing a barcode could underestimate highly expanded clone sizes. Among around 1 million naive cells, spiked Jurkat TCR RNA from a single cell was reportedly detectable. Naive cells had under 1% of molecules in clones above 20 RNA copies, effectors over 98%.

Germline values: CDR1 MNHEY, CDR2 SVGAGI. CDR3 length: 13 residues. With 0 bases removed from V and 8 bases from J, the gap between germline ends came to 10 bases. TCRdb itself ran the PCR reads through MiXCR, one entry per CDR3 protein. Of around 460,000 distinct CDR3 sequences listed, about 26% are singletons. In its sample, this clonotype was seen a few times. The antigen remains unidentified. This sequence was found in a human donor in good health. Some libraries in this study had Jurkat cell RNA spiked in. V usage is TRBV6-5 and J usage is TRBJ1-2, with no clear D. The material sequenced was naive CD8+ T cells from blood, with Jurkat cell RNA spiked in. Subset reported: FACS-sorted CD8+CD4-CCR7+CD45RA+ naive T cells. Here the CDR3 DNA reads TGTGCCAGCAGTTACTCGAAGCGCGGGGGCTACACCTTC. It encodes CASSYSKRGGYTF.